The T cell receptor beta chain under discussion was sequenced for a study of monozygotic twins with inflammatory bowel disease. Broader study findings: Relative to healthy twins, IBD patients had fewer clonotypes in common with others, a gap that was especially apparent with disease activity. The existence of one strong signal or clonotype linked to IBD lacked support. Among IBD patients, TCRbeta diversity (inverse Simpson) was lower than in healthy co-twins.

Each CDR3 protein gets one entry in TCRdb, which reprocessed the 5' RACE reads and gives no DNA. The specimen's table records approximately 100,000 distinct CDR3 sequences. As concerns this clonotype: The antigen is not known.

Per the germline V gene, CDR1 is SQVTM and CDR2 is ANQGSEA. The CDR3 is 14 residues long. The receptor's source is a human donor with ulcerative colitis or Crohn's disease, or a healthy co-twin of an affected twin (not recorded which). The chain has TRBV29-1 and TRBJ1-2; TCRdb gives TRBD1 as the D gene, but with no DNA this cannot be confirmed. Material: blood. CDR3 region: CSVEPGQGNYGYTF.